Sequencing of this TCR beta chain was carried out in a study of blood T cell repertoires in COVID-19. Background on the study: PBMCs, B-cell-depleted T cells, or T cells provided the cDNA or gDNA that made up the material.

CDR1 is LGHNA, CDR2 YSLEER, per germline. Trimming removed 0 bases at V and 2 bases at J, with 14 bases between. This CDR3 has 16 amino acids. The repertoire was sequenced with immunoSEQ multiplex PCR; TCRdb's copy has only in-frame clones and lacks some. The sample lists about 11,000 clones, 90% occurring once. The source is a human donor in a cohort sampled during active COVID-19. This chain uses TRBV4-3 with TRBJ2-7; a weak D match, TRBD2 (7 bases). Sequencing was performed on peripheral blood. The CDR3 spells CASSQEAAGGPYEQYF. CDR3 nucleotides: TGCGCCAGCAGCCAAGAGGCGGCCGGGGGGCCCTACGAGCAGTACTTC.